This TCR beta chain originates from a study of long-term antiretroviral therapy in people with HIV. The wider study: Of all samples, the earliest predate the 2015 immediate-ART recommendation by about a decade. Overall study results and limits: In HIV, the repertoires covered a tighter span of CDR3 lengths than in controls. Documentation of ART adherence, viral resistance or therapy changes was absent.

The CDR3 consists of 16 residues. Trimming stripped 4 bases from V and 0 bases from J, with 14 bases between. Per germline, CDR1 SGHRS and CDR2 YFSETQ. About this clone itself: Antigen specificity is unknown.

Sequencing relied on immunoSEQ assay v3.0, run at survey level. The table came from immunoSEQ multiplex PCR; TCRdb's copy has only in-frame clones and leaves some out. The table lists about 20,000 clones, approximately 86% of them singletons. The chain carries TRBV5-1 and TRBJ2-1; perhaps D is TRBD1 or TRBD2 (7 bases each). This TCR derives from a man aged 40-50 years with HIV. The sample consisted of unsorted PBMCs, taken around 2.5 years after starting antiretroviral therapy. As DNA, the CDR3 is TGCGCCAGCAGCGGGGGAGGGACAGCCTCCTACAATGAGCAGTTCTTC. Translating it yields CASSGGGTASYNEQFF.